This T cell receptor (beta chain) is drawn from a study of a mutant IDH1 vaccine in newly diagnosed glioma (dated by TCRdb to the early 2020s). About the study as a whole: Vaccination started 4-6 weeks after radiotherapy alone, or was given together with temozolomide cycles in the groups whose treatment included chemotherapy. Before enrollment, patients had received standard therapy of radiotherapy alone, temozolomide alone, or radiochemotherapy with temozolomide; most received the combination. The week-35 safety follow-up took place at visit V12, and the week-47 end of study took place at visit V13. Of the approximately 35 treated patients, 62.5% were male and approximately 38% were female, and a mean age of around 40 years was recorded. For exploratory analyses, some 24 treated patients had longitudinal TCRB deep sequencing done wherever samples were available. Peripheral blood samples were drawn at six visits, namely V03 (baseline), V05, V07, V10, V12 and V13.

Libraries were built with the immunoSEQ multiplex PCR assay. Following the manufacturer's protocol, the hsTCRB Kit was used to amplify rearranged TCR beta chain sequences. An Illumina MiSeq was used to sequence the TCRB libraries. The original methods were these. Demultiplexing, trimming and gene mapping were performed with the kit vendor's proprietary platform. In TCRdb, the immuneACCESS table is reduced to in-frame sequences with V and J assigned. These tables do not hold every clone; where another copy was compared, an unresolved V gene accounts for under half, and the others remain unexplained. D and trimming come from the DNA, and the V and J calls and clone size come from that table. The table for this sample lists fewer than 55,000 clones; approximately 65% of them were counted only once. The biggest ten clones account for 4% to 5.5% of the sample. CDR1 and CDR2 are drawn from the germline V gene (reference sequence): LNHDA, SQIVND. Including cysteine and phenylalanine, the CDR3 has 11 amino acids. Only the CDR3 DNA is retained, 33 bases long and in frame from the first base. Trimming removed 2 bases from V and 7 bases from J, leaving 5 bases between the germline ends.

Comments on this clone: What antigen it recognizes has not been identified. Nothing much larger sits one base from this clone, and base qualities are not available.

The intended sense of this specimen's time point label: week 47, end of study. A 20-mer mutant IDH1 peptide at 300 micrograms in Montanide made up each vaccine dose, which was injected subcutaneously together with topical imiquimod. Across visits V03 through V10, patients got a total of eight vaccinations, given in weeks 1, 3, 5, 7, 11, 15, 19 and 23. Newly diagnosed WHO grade 3 or 4 IDH1-mutant astrocytomas showing loss of nuclear ATRX were present in the donors. The samples were drawn from NOA16, a multicentre, single-arm, open-label phase I trial in Germany that tested a mutant IDH1 peptide vaccine in humans for the first time. Genomic DNA for TCRB sequencing was isolated from EDTA blood with the DNeasy Blood and Tissue Kit. Overall study results and their limits: Availability determined which PBMC samples were chosen for TCRB deep sequencing. The authors stated that sample limitations prevented analyses of patient blood samples from being reproduced. Vaccine-induced immune responses across multiple MHC alleles were detected in 90% to 95% of patients. No apparent relationship was observed between pseudoprogression and alterations in the top peripheral T cell clonotypes detected by TCRB sequencing.

The chain is made from TRBV19 and TRBJ1-1; the D gene remains uncertain. The sample consisted of peripheral blood mononuclear cells (PBMCs), taken from a glioma patient whose treatment included an IDH1 peptide vaccine. The clonotype originates from a middle-aged man with glioma. Some clones in this sample may be carry-over from other donors' samples. The CDR3 protein is CASSISGEAFF. The sequenced DNA is TGTGCCAGTAGTATAAGCGGTGAAGCTTTCTTT.